This T cell receptor beta chain was captured by sequencing in a study of tumor-infiltrating lymphocytes in glioblastoma multiforme. Study-wide findings and caveats: Detected clone frequencies may not reflect cell counts, being RNA-based. No surface-marker sorting into functional T cell subtypes was done.

TCR beta libraries were built from RNA through three nested multiplex PCR rounds using modified ARM-PCR. TCRB-specific cDNA synthesis used roughly 0.55 ug of total RNA. Each CDR3 protein gets one entry after TCRdb re-called the multiplex PCR reads with MiXCR. The sample shows tens of thousands of distinct CDR3 sequences, about 64% of them seen only once. The CDR3 extends over 16 amino acids. V was trimmed by 7 bases and J by 3 bases, leaving 23 bases between them. Germline-derived CDR1 and CDR2 are SQVTM and ANQGSEA. This clonotype was detected many times. Its specificity is unknown. The source material was brain tumor tissue. This clonotype was obtained from a male donor with glioblastoma. The V and J genes are TRBV29-1 and TRBJ2-3; perhaps TRBD2 as D (6 bases). This CDR3 is CSASSGTLKVTDTQYF. The CDR3 bases are TGCAGCGCTTCTTCGGGGACTCTGAAGGTGACAGATACGCAGTATTTT.